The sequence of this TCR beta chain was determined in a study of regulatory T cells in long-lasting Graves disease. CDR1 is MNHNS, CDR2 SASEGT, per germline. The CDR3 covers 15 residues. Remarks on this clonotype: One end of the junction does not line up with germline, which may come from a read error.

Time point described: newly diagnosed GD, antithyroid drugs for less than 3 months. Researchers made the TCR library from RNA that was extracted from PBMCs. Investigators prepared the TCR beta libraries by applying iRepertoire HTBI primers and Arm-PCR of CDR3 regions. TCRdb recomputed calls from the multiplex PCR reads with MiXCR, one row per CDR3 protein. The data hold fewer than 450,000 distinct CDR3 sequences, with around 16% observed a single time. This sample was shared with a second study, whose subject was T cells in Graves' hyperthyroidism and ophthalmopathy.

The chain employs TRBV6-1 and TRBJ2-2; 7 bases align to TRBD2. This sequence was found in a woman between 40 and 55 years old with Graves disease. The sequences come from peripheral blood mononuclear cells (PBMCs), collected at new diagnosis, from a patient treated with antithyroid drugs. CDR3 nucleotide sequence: TGCGCCAGCAGTGGGGCGGGAGTCAGCACCGGGGAGCTGTTTTTT. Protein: CASSGAGVSTGELFF.